These 7 T cell receptor beta chains came from one sample sequenced in a study of blood T cell repertoires in COVID-19. Sequencing was performed with immunoSEQ multiplex PCR; in TCRdb, only in-frame clones are kept and a portion is missing. The table includes approximately 320,000 clones, 90% detected once. The specimen sequenced was PBMCs or T cells enriched from blood (not recorded which). The receptors stem from a man aged 60-69 years who had recovered from COVID-19.

This chain uses TRBV18 with TRBJ2-7; no clear D. The CDR3 loop spans 12 amino acids. Germline V CDR1 and CDR2: KGHSH, LQKENI. The V gene lost 6 bases and the J gene lost 2 bases, with 8 bases spanning the gap. The CDR3 DNA is TGTGCCAGCTCTCCTACGCCCTACGAGCAGTACTTC. This translates into CASSPTPYEQYF.

The genes are TRBV6-5 and TRBJ1-3; D perhaps matches TRBD1 (6 bases). Germline CDR1 and CDR2: MNHEY and SVGAGI. Trimming took 6 bases from V and 4 from J, leaving 10 bases between them. There are 13 residues in the CDR3. As DNA, the CDR3 is TGTGCCAGCAGACTAGACAGGGGAAACACCATATATTTT. This encodes CASRLDRGNTIYF.

The chain is built from TRBV6-2 or TRBV6-3 and TRBJ2-3; TRBD1 matches at 8 bases. The CDR3 extends over 13 amino acids. CDR1 is MNHEY, CDR2 SVGEGT, per germline. V dropped 6 bases and J dropped 6; count of bases not matched to a gene: 5. The CDR3 loop is CASSRQGSDTQYF. CDR3 nucleotide sequence: TGTGCCAGCAGCAGACAGGGGTCGGATACGCAGTATTTT.

The chain links TRBV2 to TRBJ2-2, with 12 bases identical to TRBD2. This CDR3 spans 16 amino acids. From germline, CDR1 is SNHLY and CDR2 FYNNEI. The V gene end was trimmed by 5 bases and the J gene end by 2 bases; junction bases not matched to a gene: 3. CDR3 coding DNA: TGTGCCAGCAGTTGGACTAGCGGGACTAACACCGGGGAGCTGTTTTTT. Protein product: CASSWTSGTNTGELFF.

The rearrangement joins TRBV4-1 to TRBJ1-1; a weak D match, TRBD1 (5 bases). The CDR3 consists of 14 residues. Germline V lookup: CDR1 MGHRA, CDR2 YSYEKL. V was trimmed by 0 bases and J by 1 base, leaving 6 bases between them. The CDR3 reads CASSQDRGNTEAFF. The CDR3 DNA reads as TGCGCCAGCAGCCAAGATAGGGGGAACACTGAAGCTTTCTTT.

The chain recombines TRBV3-1 (or the pseudogene TRBV3-2) with TRBJ1-3; D uncertain. Germline lookup yields CDR1 LGHDT and CDR2 YNNKEL (reference sequence). CDR3 length: 15 amino acids. Trimming removed 2 bases at V and 4 bases at J, with 12 bases between. The CDR3: CASSQREGWGNTIYF. As DNA, the CDR3 is TGTGCCAGCAGCCAACGTGAGGGATGGGGAAACACCATATATTTT.

The chain links TRBV7-3 to TRBJ1-1, with D maybe TRBD1 (5 bases). Germline CDR1 SGHTA, CDR2 FQGTGA. V was shortened by 5 bases and J by 0 bases, with 16 bases between the two germline ends. The CDR3 sequence is 16 residues long. DNA for the CDR3: TGTGCCAGCAGCGAAACCCCGGACACCTTGAACACTGAAGCTTTCTTT. It yields the protein CASSETPDTLNTEAFF.